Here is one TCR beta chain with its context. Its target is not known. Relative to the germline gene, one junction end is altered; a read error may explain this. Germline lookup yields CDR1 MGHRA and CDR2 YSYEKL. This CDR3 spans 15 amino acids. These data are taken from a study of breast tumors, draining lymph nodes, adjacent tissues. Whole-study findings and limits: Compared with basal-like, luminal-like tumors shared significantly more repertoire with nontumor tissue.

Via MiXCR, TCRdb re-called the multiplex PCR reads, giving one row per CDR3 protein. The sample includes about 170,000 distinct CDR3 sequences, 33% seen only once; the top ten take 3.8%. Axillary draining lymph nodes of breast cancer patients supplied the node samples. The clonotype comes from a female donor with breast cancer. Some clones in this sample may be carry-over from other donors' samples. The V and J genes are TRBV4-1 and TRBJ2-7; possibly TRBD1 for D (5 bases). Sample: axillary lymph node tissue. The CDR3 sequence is CASSQVEDISYEQYF. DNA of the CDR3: TGCGCCAGCAGTCAAGTAGAGGACATCTCCTACGAGCAGTACTTC.